The source of this T cell receptor (beta chain) is a study of blood T cell repertoires in COVID-19. Study information: PBMCs, B-cell-depleted T cells, or T cells provided the cDNA or gDNA that made up the material.

Generated by immunoSEQ multiplex PCR, the TCRdb table keeps only in-frame clones and is missing some. The sample records more than 350,000 clones, over 75% being singletons. The CDR3 is made up of 15 amino acids. Per germline, CDR1 SGHRS and CDR2 YFSETQ. V lost 4 bases and J lost 3; bases outside the gene matches: 3. Grouping used clinical history reported by participants in a survey and questionnaire. The chain employs TRBV5-1 and TRBJ2-5; 13 nucleotides line up with TRBD2. The source of this sequence is a man between 18 and 35 years old who had recovered from COVID-19. Sequenced sample: PBMCs or T cells enriched from blood (not recorded which). The CDR3 loop reads CASSPGLAGKETQYF. DNA of the CDR3: TGCGCCAGCAGCCCGGGACTAGCGGGAAAAGAGACCCAGTACTTC.